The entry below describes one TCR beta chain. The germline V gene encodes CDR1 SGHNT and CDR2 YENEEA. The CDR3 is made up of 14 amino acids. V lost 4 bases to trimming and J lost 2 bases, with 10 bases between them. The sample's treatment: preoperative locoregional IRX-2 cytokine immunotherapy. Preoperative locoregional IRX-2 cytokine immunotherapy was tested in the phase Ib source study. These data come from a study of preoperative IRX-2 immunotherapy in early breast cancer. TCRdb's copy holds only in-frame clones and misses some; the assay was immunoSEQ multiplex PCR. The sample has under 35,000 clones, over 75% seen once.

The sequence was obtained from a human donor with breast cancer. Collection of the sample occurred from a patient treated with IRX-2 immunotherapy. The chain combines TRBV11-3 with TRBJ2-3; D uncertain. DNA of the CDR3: TGTGCCAGCAGCTCGGACCGTATCACAGATACGCAGTATTTT. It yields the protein CASSSDRITDTQYF.